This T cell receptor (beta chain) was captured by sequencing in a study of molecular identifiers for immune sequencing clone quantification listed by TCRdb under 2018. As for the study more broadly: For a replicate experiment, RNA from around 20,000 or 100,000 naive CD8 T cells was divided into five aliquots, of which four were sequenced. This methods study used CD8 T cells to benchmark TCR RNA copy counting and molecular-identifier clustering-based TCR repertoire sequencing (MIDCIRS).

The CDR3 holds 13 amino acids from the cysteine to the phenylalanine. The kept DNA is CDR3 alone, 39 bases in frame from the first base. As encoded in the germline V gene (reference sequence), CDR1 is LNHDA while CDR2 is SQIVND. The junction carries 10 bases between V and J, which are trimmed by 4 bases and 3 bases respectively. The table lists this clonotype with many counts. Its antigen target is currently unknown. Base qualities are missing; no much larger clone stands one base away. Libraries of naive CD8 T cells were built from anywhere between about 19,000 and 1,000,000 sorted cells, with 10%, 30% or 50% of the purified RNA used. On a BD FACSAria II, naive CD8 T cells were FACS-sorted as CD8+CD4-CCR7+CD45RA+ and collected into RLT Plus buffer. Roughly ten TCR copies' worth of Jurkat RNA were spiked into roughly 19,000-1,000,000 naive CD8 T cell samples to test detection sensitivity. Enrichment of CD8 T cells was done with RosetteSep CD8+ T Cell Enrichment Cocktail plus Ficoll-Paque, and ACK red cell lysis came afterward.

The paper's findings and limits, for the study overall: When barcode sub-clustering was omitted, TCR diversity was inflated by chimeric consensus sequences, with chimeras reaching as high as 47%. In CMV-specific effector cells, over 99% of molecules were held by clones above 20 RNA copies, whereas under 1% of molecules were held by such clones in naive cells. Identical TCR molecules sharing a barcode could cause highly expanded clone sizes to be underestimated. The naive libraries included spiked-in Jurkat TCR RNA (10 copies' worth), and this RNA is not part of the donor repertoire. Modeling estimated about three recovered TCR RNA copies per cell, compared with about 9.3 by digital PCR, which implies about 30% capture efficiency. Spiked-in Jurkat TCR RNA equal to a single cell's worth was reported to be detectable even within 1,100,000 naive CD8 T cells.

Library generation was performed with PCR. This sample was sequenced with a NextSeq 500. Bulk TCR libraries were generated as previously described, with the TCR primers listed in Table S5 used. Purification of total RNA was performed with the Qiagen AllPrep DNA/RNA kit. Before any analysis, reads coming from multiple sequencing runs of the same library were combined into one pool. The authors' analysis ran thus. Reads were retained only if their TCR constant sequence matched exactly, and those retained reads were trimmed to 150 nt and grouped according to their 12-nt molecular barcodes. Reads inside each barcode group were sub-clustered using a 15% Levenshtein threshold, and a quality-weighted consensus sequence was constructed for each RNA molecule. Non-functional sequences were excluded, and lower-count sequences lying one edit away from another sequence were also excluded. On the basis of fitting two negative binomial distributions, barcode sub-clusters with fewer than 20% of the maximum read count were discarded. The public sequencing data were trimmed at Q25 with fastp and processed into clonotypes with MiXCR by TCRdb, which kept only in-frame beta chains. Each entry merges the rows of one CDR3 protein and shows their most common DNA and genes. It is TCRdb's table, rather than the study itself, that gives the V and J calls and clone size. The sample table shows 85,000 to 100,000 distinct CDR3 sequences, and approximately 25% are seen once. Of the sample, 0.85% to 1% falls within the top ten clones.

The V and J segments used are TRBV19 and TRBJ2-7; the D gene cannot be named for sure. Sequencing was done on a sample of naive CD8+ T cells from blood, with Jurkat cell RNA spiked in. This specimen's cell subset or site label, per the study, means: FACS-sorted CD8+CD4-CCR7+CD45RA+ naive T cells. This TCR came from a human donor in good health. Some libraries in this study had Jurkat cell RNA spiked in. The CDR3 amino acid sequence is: CASSTGDGYEQYF. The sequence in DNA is TGTGCCAGTAGTACTGGAGACGGCTACGAGCAGTACTTC.